This T cell receptor (beta chain) stems from a study of CD8 T cells in Susac syndrome. Random-hexamer reverse transcription was applied to about 0.45 to 1 ug RNA. TCRdb processed the immunoSEQ multiplex PCR reads anew with MiXCR; each CDR3 protein has one entry. The data hold 74,000 or so distinct CDR3 sequences, with just over 90% observed a single time. Trimming took 5 bases from V and 4 from J; bases not matched to a gene: 16. CDR3 length equals 18 residues. From germline, CDR1 is SGHTA and CDR2 FQGNSA. Sequenced sample: CD4+ T cells from PBMCs. The clonotype originates from a human donor with Susac syndrome. The V and J genes are TRBV7-2 and TRBJ1-2, with 10 positions matching TRBD1. The CDR3 coding sequence is TGTGCCAGCAGCGCGCCACGGGACAGGGGAAAGTTGGCCTATGGCTACACCTTC. This gives the protein CASSAPRDRGKLAYGYTF.